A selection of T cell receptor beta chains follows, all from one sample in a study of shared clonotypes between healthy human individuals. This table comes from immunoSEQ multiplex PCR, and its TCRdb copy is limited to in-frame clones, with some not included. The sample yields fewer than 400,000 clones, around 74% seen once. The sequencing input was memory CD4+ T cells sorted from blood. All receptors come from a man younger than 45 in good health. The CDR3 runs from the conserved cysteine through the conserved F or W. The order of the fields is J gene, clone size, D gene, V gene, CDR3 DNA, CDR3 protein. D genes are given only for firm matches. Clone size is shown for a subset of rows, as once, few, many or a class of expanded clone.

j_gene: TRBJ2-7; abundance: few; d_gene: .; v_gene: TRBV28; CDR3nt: TGTGCCAGCAGATACAACCCCCCCCGTTACGAGCAGTACTTC; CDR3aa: CASRYNPPRYEQYF
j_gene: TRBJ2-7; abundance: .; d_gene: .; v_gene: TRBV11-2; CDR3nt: TGTGCCAGCAGCACCATTTACGAGCAGTACTTC; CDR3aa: CASSTIYEQYF
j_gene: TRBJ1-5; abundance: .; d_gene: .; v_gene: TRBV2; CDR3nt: TGTGCCAGCAGAGACAGTAGCAATCAGCCCCAGCATTTT; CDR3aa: CASRDSSNQPQHF
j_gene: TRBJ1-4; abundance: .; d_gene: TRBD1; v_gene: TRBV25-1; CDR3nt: TGTGCCAGCAGTGAACTGCTAGGGGGCGGAAAACTGTTTTTT; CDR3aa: CASSELLGGGKLFF
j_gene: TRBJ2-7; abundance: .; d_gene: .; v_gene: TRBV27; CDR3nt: TGTGCCAGCAGTTCCCGGCGCACCTACGAGCAGTACTTC; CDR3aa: CASSSRRTYEQYF
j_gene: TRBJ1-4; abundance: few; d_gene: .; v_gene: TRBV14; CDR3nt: TGTGCCAGCAGCCTCCGGGTTGGTTCCGAAAAACTGTTTTTT; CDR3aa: CASSLRVGSEKLFF
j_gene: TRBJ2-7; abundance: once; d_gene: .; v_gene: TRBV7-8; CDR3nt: TGTGCCAGCAGCCAAAGCTGGAGCTCCTACGAGCAGTACTTC; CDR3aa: CASSQSWSSYEQYF
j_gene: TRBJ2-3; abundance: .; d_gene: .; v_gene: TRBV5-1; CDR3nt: TGCGCCAGCAGCTTGTGGGGACGCTCAGATACGCAGTATTTT; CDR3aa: CASSLWGRSDTQYF
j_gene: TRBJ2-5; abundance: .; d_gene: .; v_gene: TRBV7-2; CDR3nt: TGTGCCAGCAGCTTACCCCCCATGGGGGGCGAGACCCAGTACTTC; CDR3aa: CASSLPPMGGETQYF
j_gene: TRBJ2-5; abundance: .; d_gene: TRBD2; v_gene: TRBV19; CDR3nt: TGTGCCAGTAGCCCTGGGACTAGCGGGAGGGCCCCCCACTTC; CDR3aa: CASSPGTSGRAPHF
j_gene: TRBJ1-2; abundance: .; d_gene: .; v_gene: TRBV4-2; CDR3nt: TGTGCCAGCAGCCAAGATCCTAACTATGGCTACACCTTC; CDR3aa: CASSQDPNYGYTF
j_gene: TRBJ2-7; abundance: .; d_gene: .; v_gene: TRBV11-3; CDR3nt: TGTGCCAGCAGCTTCCGGCTACCAGGCTCCTACGAGCAGTACTTC; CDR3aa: CASSFRLPGSYEQYF
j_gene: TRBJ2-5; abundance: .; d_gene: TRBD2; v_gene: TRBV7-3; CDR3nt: TGTGCCAGCAGCTTAATCCCTACTAGCGGGAGGGCCGCAGGGGAGACCCAGTACTTC; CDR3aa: CASSLIPTSGRAAGETQYF
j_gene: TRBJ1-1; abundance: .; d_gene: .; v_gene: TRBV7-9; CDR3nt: TGTGCCAGCAGCAACCGACACACTGAAGCTTTCTTT; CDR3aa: CASSNRHTEAFF
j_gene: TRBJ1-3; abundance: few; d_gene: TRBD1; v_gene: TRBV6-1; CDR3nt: TGTGCCAGCAGTGAAGTCCCAGGGGGCCTCTCTGGAAACACCATATATTTT; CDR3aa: CASSEVPGGLSGNTIYF
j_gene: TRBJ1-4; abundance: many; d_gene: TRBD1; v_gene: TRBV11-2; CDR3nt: TGTGCCAGCAGCCCCAGGGGGGTGGGAAAACTGTTTTTT; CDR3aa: CASSPRGVGKLFF
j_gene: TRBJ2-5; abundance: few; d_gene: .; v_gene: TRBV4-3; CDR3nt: TGCGCCAGCAGCCAAGAGGCCAGGGTTGAGACCCAGTACTTC; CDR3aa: CASSQEARVETQYF
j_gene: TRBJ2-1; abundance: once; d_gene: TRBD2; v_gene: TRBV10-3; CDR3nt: TGTGCCATCAGTGAGTCGTCTAGCGGGGCCCTCTACAATGAGCAGTTCTTC; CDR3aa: CAISESSSGALYNEQFF
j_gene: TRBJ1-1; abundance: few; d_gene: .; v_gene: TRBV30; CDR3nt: TGTGCCTGGAAGACAGATAAACATACAGCTTTCTTT; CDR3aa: CAWKTDKHTAFF
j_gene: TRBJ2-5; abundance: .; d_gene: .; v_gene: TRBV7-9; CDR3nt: TGTGCCAGCAGCCAGGGCCAGGGGAGGACGAGAGAGACCCAGTACTTC; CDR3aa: CASSQGQGRTRETQYF
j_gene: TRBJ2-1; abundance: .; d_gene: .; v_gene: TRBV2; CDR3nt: TGTGCCACCTCTCGACAGGACACGGAGCAGTTCTTC; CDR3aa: CATSRQDTEQFF
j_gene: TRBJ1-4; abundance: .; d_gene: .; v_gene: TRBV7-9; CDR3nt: TGTGCCAGCAGCCCAATCGGGACGGAAAAACTGTTTTTT; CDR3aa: CASSPIGTEKLFF
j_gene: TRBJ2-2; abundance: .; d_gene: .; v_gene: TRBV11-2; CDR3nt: TGTGCCAGCAGCCTCCCTAGTATCCCCGGGGAGCTGTTTTTT; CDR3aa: CASSLPSIPGELFF
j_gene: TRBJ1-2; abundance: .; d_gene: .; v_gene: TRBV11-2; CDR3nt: TGTGCCAGCAGCTTAGTACGGAACTATGGCTACACCTTC; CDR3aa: CASSLVRNYGYTF
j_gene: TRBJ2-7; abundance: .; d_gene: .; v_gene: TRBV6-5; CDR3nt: TGTGCCAGCAGTTCCGGTACATGGTCCTACGAGCAGTACTTC; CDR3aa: CASSSGTWSYEQYF
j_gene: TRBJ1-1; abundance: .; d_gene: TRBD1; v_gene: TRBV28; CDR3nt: TGTGCCAGCAGTTTATCGGCAGGGGGGAGCACTGAAGCTTTCTTT; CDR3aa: CASSLSAGGSTEAFF
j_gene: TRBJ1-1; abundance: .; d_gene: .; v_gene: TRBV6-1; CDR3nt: TGTGCCAGCATGGACGGGAACACTGAAGCTTTCTTT; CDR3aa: CASMDGNTEAFF
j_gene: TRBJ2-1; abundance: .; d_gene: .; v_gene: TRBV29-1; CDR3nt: TGCAGCGTGATAGGTCCGAGCTCCTACAATGAGCAGTTCTTC; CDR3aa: CSVIGPSSYNEQFF
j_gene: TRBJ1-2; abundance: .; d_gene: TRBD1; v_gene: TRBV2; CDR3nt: TGTGCCAGCAGATTGACAGGGGACTATGGCTACACCTTC; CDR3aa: CASRLTGDYGYTF
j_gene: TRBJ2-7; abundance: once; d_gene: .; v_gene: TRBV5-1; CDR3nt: TGCGCCAGCGGTTCGGGGACCTCCTACGAGCAGTACTTC; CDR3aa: CASGSGTSYEQYF
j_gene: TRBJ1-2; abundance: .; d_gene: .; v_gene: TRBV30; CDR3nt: TGTGCCTGGGGGTGGTCCGGGGCCGGCTACACCTTC; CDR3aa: CAWGWSGAGYTF
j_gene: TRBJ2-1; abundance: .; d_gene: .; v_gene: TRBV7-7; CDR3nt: TGTGCTAGCAGCTTAGGGCCCCCTCAGAGCTCCTACAATGAGCAGTTCTTC; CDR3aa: CASSLGPPQSSYNEQFF
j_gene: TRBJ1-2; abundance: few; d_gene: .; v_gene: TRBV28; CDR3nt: TGTGCCAGCAGTAGCCCAGCGGCCCTTGGCTACACCTTC; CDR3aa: CASSSPAALGYTF
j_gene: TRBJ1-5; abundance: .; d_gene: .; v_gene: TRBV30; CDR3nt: TGTGCCTGGAGTTCCCGGTCTGGGAGAGTGTGGGGTCAGCCCCAGCATTTT; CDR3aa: CAWSSRSGRVWGQPQHF
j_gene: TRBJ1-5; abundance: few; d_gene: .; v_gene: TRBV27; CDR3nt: TGTGCCAGCAGTTTTAGGGCACTGACAGGTTCGAATCAGCCCCAGCATTTT; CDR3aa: CASSFRALTGSNQPQHF
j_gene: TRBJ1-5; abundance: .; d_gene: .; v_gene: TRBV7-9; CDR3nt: TGTGCCAGCAGCTCCTCCGACGGTTATAGCAATCAGCCCCAGCATTTT; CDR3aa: CASSSSDGYSNQPQHF
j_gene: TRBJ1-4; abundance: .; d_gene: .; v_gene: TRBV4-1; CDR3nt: TGCGCCAGCAGCCAAGAATTACAACTATTACGGGAAAAACTGTTTTTT; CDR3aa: CASSQELQLLREKLFF
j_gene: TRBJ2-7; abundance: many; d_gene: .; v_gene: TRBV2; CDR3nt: TGTGCCAGCAGTTTGACAGATAACCTCTACGAGCAGTACTTC; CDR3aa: CASSLTDNLYEQYF
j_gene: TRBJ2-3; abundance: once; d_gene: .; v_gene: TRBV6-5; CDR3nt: TGTGCCAGCAGTTCCTTTAGCGGAAGTAAGGGAGATACGCAGTATTTT; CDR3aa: CASSSFSGSKGDTQYF
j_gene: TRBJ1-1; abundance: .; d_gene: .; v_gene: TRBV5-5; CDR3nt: TGTGCCAGCAGTAGGGGACCGAATACCCTGAACACTGAAGCTTTCTTT; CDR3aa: CASSRGPNTLNTEAFF
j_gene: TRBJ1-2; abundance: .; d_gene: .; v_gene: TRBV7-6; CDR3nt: TGTGCCAGCAGCTTAGGGGGCAGGTGGAACTATGGCTACACCTTC; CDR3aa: CASSLGGRWNYGYTF
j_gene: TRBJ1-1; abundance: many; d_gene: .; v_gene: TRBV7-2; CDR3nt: TGTGCCAGCAGCTTGGTTGCGCTGAACACTGAAGCTTTCTTT; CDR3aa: CASSLVALNTEAFF
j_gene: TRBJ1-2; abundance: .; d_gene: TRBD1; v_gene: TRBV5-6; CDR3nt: TGTGCCAGCAGCTTGGAAGGGACAGGGGTCTATGGCTACACCTTC; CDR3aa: CASSLEGTGVYGYTF
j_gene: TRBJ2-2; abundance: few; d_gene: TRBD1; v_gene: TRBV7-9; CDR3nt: TGTGCCAGCAGCCCAATATCCCGACAGGGGGCCGGCGGGGAGCTGTTTTTT; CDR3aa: CASSPISRQGAGGELFF
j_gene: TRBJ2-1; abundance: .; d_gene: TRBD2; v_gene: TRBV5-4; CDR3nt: TGTGCCAGCAGCCCCTGGACTAGCGGGAGGGAGTACAATGAGCAGTTCTTC; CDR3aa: CASSPWTSGREYNEQFF
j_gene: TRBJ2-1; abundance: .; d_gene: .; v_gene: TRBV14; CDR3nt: TGTGCCAGCAGCATGTACAATGAGCAGTTCTTC; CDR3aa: CASSMYNEQFF
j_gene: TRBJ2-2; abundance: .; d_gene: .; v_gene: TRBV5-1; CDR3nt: TGCGCCAGCAGAACCGACACCCAGACCGGGGAGCTGTTTTTT; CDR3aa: CASRTDTQTGELFF
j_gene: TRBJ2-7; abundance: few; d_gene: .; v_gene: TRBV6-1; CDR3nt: TGTGCCAGCAGAGAAACAGACGAGCAGTACTTC; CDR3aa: CASRETDEQYF
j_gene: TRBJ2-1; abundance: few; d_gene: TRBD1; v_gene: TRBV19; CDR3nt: TGTGCCAGCCAATACTACCCGGGACAGGGCCACAATGAGCAGTTCTTC; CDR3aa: CASQYYPGQGHNEQFF
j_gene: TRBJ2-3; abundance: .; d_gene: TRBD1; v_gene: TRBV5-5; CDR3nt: TGTGCCAGCAGCATCGGGACAGGGGTACCGGGCACAGATACGCAGTATTTT; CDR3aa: CASSIGTGVPGTDTQYF
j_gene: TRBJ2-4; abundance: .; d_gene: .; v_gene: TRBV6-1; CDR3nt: TGTGCCAGCAGTGAGAACAGGGAGATCATTCAGTACTTC; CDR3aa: CASSENREIIQYF